The 23 T cell receptor beta chains below all came from one sample that was sequenced in a study of beta chain features in type 1 diabetes. The sequenced template was cDNA made from the entire isolated RNA. Data came from immunoSEQ multiplex PCR; TCRdb stores just in-frame clones and leaves some out. The sample has under 800,000 clones; 15% to 17% are singletons. Sequencing input: naive CD4+ T cells from blood. These receptors all come from a man younger than 35 in good health.

This clone turned up a few times. The chain joins TRBV20-1 to TRBJ2-5; D might be TRBD1 or TRBD2, each matching 5 bases. CDR1 DFQATT and CDR2 SNEGSKA come from the germline V gene (reference sequence). The CDR3 has 11 amino acids. V shed 0 bases and J shed 13 bases, with 12 bases lying between them. DNA for the CDR3: TGCAGTGCTAGAGATCGGGGCAGGTGGTACTTC. Its protein product is CSARDRGRWYF.

This clone was seen a few times. V and J are TRBV5-4 and TRBJ1-2; 8 nucleotides align to TRBD1. V trimming: 3 bases; J trimming: 2 bases; junction bases outside the gene matches: 3. There are 14 residues in the CDR3. The germline CDR1 and CDR2 sequences are SGHNT and YYREEE (reference sequence). DNA for the CDR3: TGTGCCAGCAGCTCCAGACAGGGGAACTATGGCTACACCTTC. Protein product: CASSSRQGNYGYTF.

This clone was observed a few times. This chain joins TRBV11-2 and TRBJ2-5; 8 positions match TRBD1. The CDR3 has 13 amino acids. J gave up 5 bases and V 7 bases, and 6 bases lay outside the gene matches. Germline CDR1 SGHAT, CDR2 FQNNGV. CDR3 sequence (DNA): TGTGCCAGCACAGGGGGCTTGGCTGAGACCCAGTACTTC. Residues: CASTGGLAETQYF. Based on the CDR3 plus reference TRBV11-2 and TRBJ2-5, the full variable domain is EAGVAQSPRYKIIEKRQSVAFWCNPISGHATLYWYQQILGQGPKLLIQFQNNGVVDDSQLPKDRFSAERLKGVDSTLKIQPAKLEDSAVYLCASTGGLAETQYFGPGTRLLVL.

This clone was counted between two and nine times. The chain uses TRBV29-1 and TRBJ1-5; D unclear. The V gene lost 4 bases and the J gene lost 1 base, with 8 bases spanning the gap. Per germline, CDR1 SQVTM and CDR2 ANQGSEA. CDR3 length: 13 residues. The CDR3: CSVASGSNQPQHF. CDR3 coding DNA: TGCAGCGTTGCCTCGGGGAGCAATCAGCCCCAGCATTTT.

This clone was seen more than once but under ten times. The chain joins TRBV30 to TRBJ2-2, with 9 bases aligning to TRBD2. CDR3 length equals 13 residues. The trim removed 3 bases at V and 5 bases at J, leaving 1 base unmatched. Germline V gene sequence: CDR1 GTSNPN, CDR2 SVGIG (reference sequence). CDR3 bases: TGTGCCTGGAGGCTAGCGGGGACCGGGGAGCTGTTTTTT. This codes for CAWRLAGTGELFF.

This chain links TRBV10-3 with TRBJ2-5, with a possible D match to TRBD2 (5 bases). V shed 6 bases and J shed 5 bases, with 13 bases lying between them. Germline V gene sequence: CDR1 ENHRY, CDR2 SYGVKD. The CDR3 extends over 13 amino acids. CDR3 protein: CAIRGRGTETQYF. In nucleotides, the CDR3 is TGTGCCATCAGGGGCCGGGGAACGGAGACCCAGTACTTC.

The chain recombines TRBV4-3 with TRBJ1-2; D remains unclear. The CDR3 extends over 19 amino acids. Trimming shortened V by 0 bases and J by 5 bases, and 25 bases separated the two germline ends. Germline V lookup: CDR1 LGHNA, CDR2 YSLEER. CDR3 DNA sequence: TGCGCCAGCAGCCAAGATAAGGGCAGCCCGTTTTCAACTCTTTATGGCTACACCTTC. Residues: CASSQDKGSPFSTLYGYTF.

This clone was counted between two and nine times. The gene calls are TRBV11-2 and TRBJ1-5; D remains unclear. Germline CDR1 and CDR2: SGHAT and FQNNGV. V lost 1 base and J 0 bases, leaving 19 bases between the germline ends. The CDR3 extends over 19 amino acids. The DNA for the CDR3 is TGTGCCAGCAGCTTAGGCTCGCTCGGCGGGAAATATAGCAATCAGCCCCAGCATTTT. Its protein is CASSLGSLGGKYSNQPQHF.

This clone was counted only a few times. This rearrangement joins TRBV29-1 to TRBJ2-2, with no clear D. Trimming left V 7 bases short and J 8 bases short, with 11 bases between. Germline V gene sequence: CDR1 SQVTM, CDR2 ANQGSEA. The CDR3 length is 11 residues. CDR3 DNA sequence: TGCAGCGGCAGAGACGCAGGGGAGCTGTTTTTT. This encodes CSGRDAGELFF.

Comment on this clone: This CDR3 is also generated by other DNA sequences in the sample. This chain connects TRBV28 to TRBJ1-2; D is undetermined. The CDR3 covers 12 residues. The germline gives CDR1 MDHEN, CDR2 SYDVKM. Trimming stripped 6 bases from V and 3 bases from J, with 8 bases between. The CDR3 here is CASSLRDYGYTF. The CDR3 region has the DNA TGTGCCAGCAGCTTAAGAGACTATGGCTACACCTTC.

This clone occurred a few times. The chain uses TRBV5-1 and TRBJ1-1; weak D call: TRBD1 (5 bases). This CDR3 spans 14 amino acids. Germline values: CDR1 SGHRS, CDR2 YFSETQ. V was clipped by 3 bases and J by 5 bases, with 14 bases between them. The CDR3 protein is CASSSVGGKTEAFF. CDR3 sequence (DNA): TGCGCCAGCAGCTCTGTCGGGGGTAAGACTGAAGCTTTCTTT.

This clone was counted a few times. This chain links TRBV28 with TRBJ1-2; a possible D gene is TRBD1 (5 bases). V lost 9 bases to trimming and J lost 8 bases, with 13 bases between them. Germline loops: CDR1 MDHEN, CDR2 SYDVKM. The CDR3 is made up of 11 amino acids. CDR3 amino acids: CASWDLIGYTF. The CDR3 nucleotides are TGTGCCAGTTGGGACCTTATAGGCTACACCTTC.

This clone was seen a few times. The chain joins TRBV27 to TRBJ2-3, with 10 positions matching TRBD2. The ends lost 8 bases at V and 6 bases at J; junction bases unmatched: 11. Germline CDR1 reads MNHEY; CDR2 reads SMNVEV (reference sequence). The CDR3 contains 15 residues. For the CDR3, the DNA is TGTGCCAGCGGCCCCAAGCGGGGGGGCGGGGATACGCAGTATTTT. It encodes CASGPKRGGGDTQYF.

J is TRBJ1-2 and V is TRBV7-8; 8 nucleotides line up with TRBD1. Trimming took 1 base from V and 4 from J; bases not matched to a gene: 5. CDR3 size: 15 residues. Per the germline V gene, CDR1 is SGHVS and CDR2 is FQNEAQ. The chain's CDR3 is CASSLDPGQVYGYTF. The CDR3 DNA reads TGTGCCAGCAGCTTAGACCCGGGACAGGTCTATGGCTACACCTTC.

This clone was observed at least ten times. This sequence joins TRBV28 and TRBJ2-1, with 10 bases that match TRBD2. The CDR3 consists of 14 residues. The germline gives CDR1 MDHEN, CDR2 SYDVKM. The V and J ends lost 8 bases and 0 bases, in that order; junction bases with no gene match: 1. In DNA form, the CDR3 reads TGTGCCAGCGTAGCGGGAGGCTCCTACAATGAGCAGTTCTTC. Encoded protein: CASVAGGSYNEQFF.

The CDR3 protein is CASSGRRDTEAFF. The CDR3 bases are TGTGCCAGCAGCGGTCGGCGGGACACTGAAGCTTTCTTT. The chain carries TRBV6-6 and TRBJ1-1; D remains unclear. The CDR3 extends over 13 amino acids. V lost 6 bases and J 3 bases, leaving 11 bases between the germline ends. CDR1 is MNHNY, CDR2 SVGAGI, per germline (reference sequence).

The chain has TRBV5-4 and TRBJ2-5, with 8 bases fitting TRBD1. Germline trimming cut 4 bases from V and 5 bases from J; bases unmatched to any gene: 4. Germline V CDR1 and CDR2: SGHNT, YYREEE (reference sequence). This CDR3 has 13 residues. The CDR3 sequence: CASSVTGDETQYF. As DNA, the CDR3 is TGTGCCAGCAGCGTGACAGGGGATGAGACCCAGTACTTC.

This chain uses TRBV27 with TRBJ2-7; either TRBD1 or TRBD2 may supply D (5 bases each). The V end was cut by 1 base, the J end by 3 bases, with 16 bases between. Looked up from germline, CDR1 is MNHEY and CDR2 is SMNVEV (reference sequence). This CDR3 contains 16 residues. The CDR3 coding sequence is TGTGCCAGCAGTTTATTCGGCAGGGAGTTTGGCTACGAGCAGTACTTC. This gives the protein CASSLFGREFGYEQYF.

J is TRBJ2-1 and V is TRBV5-1; no firm D call. CDR1 SGHRS and CDR2 YFSETQ come from the germline V gene. CDR3 length: 15 amino acids. V was shortened by 0 bases and J by 8 bases, with 15 bases between the two germline ends. Here the CDR3 reads CASSLAHQVKDEQFF. In DNA form, the CDR3 reads TGCGCCAGCAGCTTGGCTCACCAGGTGAAGGATGAGCAGTTCTTC.

This clone has a handful of counts. The rearrangement links TRBV5-6 to TRBJ2-7; D unclear. V was shortened by 1 base and J by 3 bases, with 5 bases between the two germline ends. This CDR3 has 12 residues. Germline CDR1 is SGHDT and CDR2 is YYEEEE. CDR3 sequence: CASSLYGYEQYF. In DNA, the CDR3 is TGTGCCAGCAGCTTGTATGGCTACGAGCAGTACTTC. The variable domain in full, with the rest retrieved from reference TRBV5-6 and TRBJ2-7, is DAGVTQSPTHLIKTRGQQVTLRCSPKSGHDTVSWYQQALGQGPQFIFQYYEEEERQRGNFPDRFSGHQFPNYSSELNVNALLLGDSALYLCASSLYGYEQYFGPGTRLTVT.

The rearrangement uses TRBV5-1 and TRBJ1-5; 9 bases line up with TRBD1. The trim removed 5 bases at V and 0 bases at J, leaving 12 bases unmatched. Germline CDR1 is SGHRS and CDR2 is YFSETQ. The CDR3 runs to 18 residues. CDR3 nucleotides: TGCGCCAGCAGTCCAACAGGGGGCAACGGGAATAGCAATCAGCCCCAGCATTTT. It is translated as CASSPTGGNGNSNQPQHF.

This clone showed up just once. The rearrangement links TRBV18 to TRBJ2-7, with D tentatively TRBD1 (6 bases). V lost 3 bases and J 2 bases, leaving 17 bases between the germline ends. Germline CDR1 KGHSH, CDR2 LQKENI. The CDR3 runs to 16 residues. CDR3 sequence (DNA): TGTGCCAGCTCACCTCCTCCACGGCGACAGGCCTACGAGCAGTACTTC. This sequence encodes CASSPPPRRQAYEQYF. The full variable domain, completed using reference TRBV18 and TRBJ2-7, is NAGVMQNPRHLVRRRGQEARLRCSPMKGHSHVYWYRQLPEEGLKFMVYLQKENIIDESGMPKERFSAEFPKEGPSILRIQQVVRGDSAAYFCASSPPPRRQAYEQYFGPGTRLTVT.

J is TRBJ2-4 and V is TRBV6-5; tentatively, D is TRBD1 (5 bases). Between the trimmed V and J ends, which lost 0 bases and 0 bases, there was a span of 9 bases. The CDR3 has 16 amino acids. Germline V CDR1 and CDR2: MNHEY, SVGAGI. In DNA, the CDR3 is TGTGCCAGCAGTTACTCGGGGCAGGGAGCCAAAAACATTCAGTACTTC. Protein sequence: CASSYSGQGAKNIQYF.